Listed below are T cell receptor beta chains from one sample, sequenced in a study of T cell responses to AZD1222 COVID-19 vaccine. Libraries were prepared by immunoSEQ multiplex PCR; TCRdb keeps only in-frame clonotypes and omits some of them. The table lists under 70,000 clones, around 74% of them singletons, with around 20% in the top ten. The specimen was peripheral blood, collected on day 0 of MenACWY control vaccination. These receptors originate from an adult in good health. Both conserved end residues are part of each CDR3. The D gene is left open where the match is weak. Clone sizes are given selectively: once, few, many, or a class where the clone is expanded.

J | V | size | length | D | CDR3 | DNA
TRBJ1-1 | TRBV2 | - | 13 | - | CASREGPNTEAFF | TGTGCCAGCAGGGAGGGACCCAACACTGAAGCTTTCTTT
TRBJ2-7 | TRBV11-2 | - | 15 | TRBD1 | CASSPIRGLSYEQYF | TGTGCCAGCAGCCCCATCAGGGGGCTCTCCTACGAGCAGTACTTC
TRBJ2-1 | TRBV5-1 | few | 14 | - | CASRQEATTNEQFF | TGCGCCAGCCGACAAGAGGCGACAACAAATGAGCAGTTCTTC
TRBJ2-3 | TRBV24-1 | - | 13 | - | CATSPQGSDTQYF | TGTGCCACCAGTCCACAGGGATCAGATACGCAGTATTTT
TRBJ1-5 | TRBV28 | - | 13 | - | CASTRPGNQPQHF | TGTGCCAGCACCCGACCGGGCAATCAGCCCCAGCATTTT
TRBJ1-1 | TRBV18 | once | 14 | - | CASSPGKGGLGAFF | TGTGCCAGCTCACCGGGAAAGGGGGGGCTCGGAGCTTTCTTT
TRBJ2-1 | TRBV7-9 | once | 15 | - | CASSSNGDPSNEQFF | TGTGCCAGCAGCTCAAATGGAGATCCGAGCAATGAGCAGTTCTTC
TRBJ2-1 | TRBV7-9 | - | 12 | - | CASSRDSNEQFF | TGTGCCAGCAGCCGAGACAGTAATGAGCAGTTCTTC
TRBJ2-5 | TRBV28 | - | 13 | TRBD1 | CASQQGGEETQYF | TGTGCCAGCCAACAGGGGGGCGAGGAGACCCAGTACTTC
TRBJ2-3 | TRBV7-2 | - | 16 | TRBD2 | CASSLGAGRSTDTQYF | TGTGCCAGCAGCTTAGGAGCGGGGAGAAGCACAGATACGCAGTATTTT
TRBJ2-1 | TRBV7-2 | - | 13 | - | CASSLRLSDEQFF | TGTGCCAGCAGCTTACGTCTTTCCGATGAGCAGTTCTTC
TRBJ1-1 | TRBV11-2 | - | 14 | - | CASSPYLEGTEAFF | TGTGCCAGCAGCCCCTACCTTGAGGGCACTGAAGCTTTCTTT
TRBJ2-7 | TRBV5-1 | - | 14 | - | CASSFRQGLYEQYF | TGCGCCAGCAGTTTTAGGCAGGGCCTCTACGAGCAGTACTTC
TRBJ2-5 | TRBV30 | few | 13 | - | CAWSAMVGETQYF | TGTGCCTGGAGTGCCATGGTTGGAGAGACCCAGTACTTC
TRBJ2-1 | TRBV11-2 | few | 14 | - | CASSLATLSNEQFF | TGTGCCAGCAGCTTAGCCACTCTAAGCAATGAGCAGTTCTTC
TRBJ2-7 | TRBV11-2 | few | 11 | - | CASSSSYEQYF | TGTGCCAGTTCAAGCTCCTACGAGCAGTACTTC
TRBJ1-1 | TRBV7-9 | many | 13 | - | CASSSTQNTEAFF | TGTGCCAGCAGCTCAACGCAGAACACTGAAGCTTTCTTT
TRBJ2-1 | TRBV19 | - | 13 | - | CASSFINDDEQFF | TGTGCCAGTAGTTTCATTAACGACGATGAGCAGTTCTTC
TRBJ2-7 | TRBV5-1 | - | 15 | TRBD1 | CASSSSGTGVYEQYF | TGCGCCAGCAGCTCGTCCGGGACAGGGGTCTACGAGCAGTACTTC
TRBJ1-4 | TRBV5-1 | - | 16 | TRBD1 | CASSLDTGGAYEKLFF | TGCGCCAGCAGCTTGGACACAGGGGGCGCTTATGAAAAACTGTTTTTT
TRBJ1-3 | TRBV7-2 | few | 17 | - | CASSLAGGDPWGNTIYF | TGTGCCAGCAGCTTAGCGGGAGGGGACCCGTGGGGAAACACCATATATTTT
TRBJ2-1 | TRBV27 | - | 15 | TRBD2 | CASSLRAGGGNEQFF | TGTGCCAGCAGTTTGAGAGCGGGGGGTGGCAATGAGCAGTTCTTC
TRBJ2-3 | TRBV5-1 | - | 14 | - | CASSFGGITDTQYF | TGCGCCAGCAGCTTCGGCGGTATCACAGATACGCAGTATTTT
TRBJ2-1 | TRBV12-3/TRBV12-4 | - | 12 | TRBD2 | CASSLRTSGPVF | TGTGCCAGCAGTCTCCGGACTAGCGGTCCAGTCTTC
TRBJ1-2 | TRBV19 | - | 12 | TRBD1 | CASRDRESGYTF | TGTGCCAGCCGGGACAGGGAAAGTGGCTACACCTTC
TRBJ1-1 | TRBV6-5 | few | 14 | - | CASSQRAGNTEAFF | TGTGCCAGCAGTCAAAGGGCGGGGAACACTGAAGCTTTCTTT
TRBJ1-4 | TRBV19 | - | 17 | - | CASSIGKVDSEGEKLFF | TGTGCCAGTAGTATCGGGAAAGTCGACTCGGAAGGAGAAAAACTGTTTTTT
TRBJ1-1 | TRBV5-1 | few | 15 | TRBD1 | CASSLGQGAGTEAFF | TGCGCCAGCAGCTTAGGGCAGGGGGCTGGCACTGAAGCTTTCTTT
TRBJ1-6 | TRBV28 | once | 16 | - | CASSPSGRAWNSPLHF | TGTGCCAGCAGTCCTAGCGGTAGAGCTTGGAATTCACCCCTCCACTTT
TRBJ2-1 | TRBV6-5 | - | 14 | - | CASTRIPLNNEQFF | TGTGCCAGCACGCGGATTCCACTCAACAATGAGCAGTTCTTC
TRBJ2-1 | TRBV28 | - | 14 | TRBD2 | CASSMSGRPDEQFF | TGTGCCAGCAGTATGAGCGGGAGGCCGGATGAGCAGTTCTTC
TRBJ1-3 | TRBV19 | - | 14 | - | CASRPVLSGNTIYF | TGTGCCAGTAGGCCCGTCCTCTCTGGAAACACCATATATTTT
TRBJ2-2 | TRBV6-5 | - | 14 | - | CASQDIGGTGELFF | TGTGCCAGCCAAGACATTGGGGGCACCGGGGAGCTGTTTTTT
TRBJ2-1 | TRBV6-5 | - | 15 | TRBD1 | CASGGRQGASNEQFF | TGTGCCAGCGGGGGTCGGCAGGGGGCAAGCAATGAGCAGTTCTTC
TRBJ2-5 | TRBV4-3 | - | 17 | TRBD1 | CASSQDAAGRGSKTQYF | TGCGCCAGCAGCCAAGATGCGGCTGGCAGGGGGAGTAAGACCCAGTACTTC
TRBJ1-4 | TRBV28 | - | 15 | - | CASVNEGGLNEKLFF | TGTGCCAGCGTTAATGAGGGGGGCCTTAATGAAAAACTGTTTTTT
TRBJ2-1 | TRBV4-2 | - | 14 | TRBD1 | CASSQGDSNNEQFF | TGTGCCAGCAGCCAAGGGGACAGTAACAATGAGCAGTTCTTC
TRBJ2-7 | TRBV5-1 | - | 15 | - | CASSVGPLGGDEQYF | TGCGCCAGCAGCGTGGGACCTCTCGGCGGAGACGAGCAGTACTTC
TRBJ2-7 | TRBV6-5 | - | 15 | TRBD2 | CASSYPSGVSYEQYF | TGTGCCAGCAGTTACCCTAGCGGGGTCTCCTACGAGCAGTACTTC
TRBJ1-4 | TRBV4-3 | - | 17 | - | CASSPQTGRGFGEKLFF | TGCGCCAGCAGCCCACAAACAGGGAGGGGGTTTGGGGAAAAACTGTTTTTT
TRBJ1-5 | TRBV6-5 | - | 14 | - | CASSASRVGAPQHF | TGTGCCAGCAGCGCCAGCCGGGTAGGAGCGCCCCAGCATTTT
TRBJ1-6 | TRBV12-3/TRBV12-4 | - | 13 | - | CASGASYNSPLHF | TGTGCCAGCGGGGCATCCTATAATTCACCCCTCCACTTT
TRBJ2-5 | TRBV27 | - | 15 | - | CASSLFGGAEETQYF | TGTGCCAGCAGTTTATTTGGCGGGGCGGAAGAGACCCAGTACTTC
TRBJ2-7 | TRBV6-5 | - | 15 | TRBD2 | CASTPREAGINEQYF | TGTGCCAGCACCCCCCGGGAGGCAGGGATCAACGAGCAGTACTTC
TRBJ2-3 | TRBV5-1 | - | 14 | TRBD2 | CASRAGEGTDTQYF | TGCGCCAGCAGGGCGGGAGAAGGAACAGATACGCAGTATTTT
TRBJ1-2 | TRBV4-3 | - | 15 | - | CASSQDAGGNYGYTF | TGCGCCAGCAGCCAAGATGCAGGTGGGAACTATGGCTACACCTTC
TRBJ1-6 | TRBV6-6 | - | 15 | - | CASTLIGRSDSPLHF | TGTGCCAGCACCCTAATCGGCCGTTCCGATTCACCCCTCCACTTT
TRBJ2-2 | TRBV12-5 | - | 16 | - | CASGLNRVSDTGELFF | TGTGCTAGTGGTTTGAACAGGGTTTCGGACACCGGGGAGCTGTTTTTT
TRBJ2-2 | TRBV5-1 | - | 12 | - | CASSWALGELFF | TGCGCCAGCAGCTGGGCCCTCGGGGAGCTGTTTTTT